This TCR beta chain was obtained from a study of blood T cell repertoires in COVID-19 (dated by TCRdb to 2018 to 2020). Study-wide context: Samples from collaborators originated in the United States, Italy and Spain and spanned both the acute and convalescent phases of COVID-19. The material from the prospective study consisted of cDNA or gDNA derived from T cells, B-cell-depleted T cells, or PBMCs. Deeply sampled blood TCRbeta repertoires from subjects exposed to, actively infected with, or recovered from COVID-19 were included in the dataset. The repertoires were released in a freely available public database intended as a resource for research on the immune response to SARS-CoV-2. Samples were obtained from the ongoing ImmuneRACE study (first 160 participants) and from approximately 1,200 subjects provided by 6 global collaborators. A de-identified subject ID, COVID-19 status, age in years and sex were almost always included in the sample metadata. HLA class I and class II types, where available, came from metadata supplied by the sample provider rather than from assay-based typing.

TCRbeta CDR3 regions were amplified from genomic DNA by means of the immunoSEQ Assay, a bias-controlled multiplex PCR. In the authors' own workflow: Within the assay, amplification of reference gene primers was used to estimate how many nucleated cells each sample contained. To quantify the absolute abundance of each unique TCRbeta CDR3 rearrangement, sequence reads were collapsed and filtered. For each sample, productive Simpson clonality was calculated as the square root of Simpson's diversity index over productive rearrangements. Held by TCRdb, this immuneACCESS table contains in-frame sequences only and omits some clones. Under half of the omission traces to an unresolved V gene where checked; the cause of the rest is unknown. That table supplies the V and J calls and clone size; D and trimming were determined from the DNA. The sample contains some 230,000 clones, around 84% of them found a single time. 4.5% to 6% of the sample comes from the top ten.

Another Seattle source contributed samples from volunteer blood donors who had recovered from COVID-19. The collaborating institutions used their own protocols to collect whole blood in K2EDTA tubes. For TCRbeta analysis, collaborators shipped samples in one of three forms: frozen whole blood, isolated PBMCs, or DNA extracted from either of those sample types. As concerns this clone: This clone's antigen is unknown. No base qualities exist here, and no much larger clone lies one base off it.

Summary of the overall study and its limitations: The amount of clinical and demographic metadata varied by source and participant and was provided uncurated.

The specimen was peripheral blood. The sequence derives from a woman between 55 and 75 years old who had recovered from COVID-19.

CDR3 region: CASSEDRQGIGEQYF. The bases read TGTGCCAGCAGTGAAGACCGACAGGGGATAGGGGAGCAGTACTTC. The rearranged segments are TRBV2 and TRBJ2-7; 8 junctional bases match TRBD1. At the junction V is shortened by 1 base and J by 7 bases; bases outside the gene matches: 9. Sequences SNHLY (CDR1) and FYNNEI (CDR2) are obtained from the germline V gene. The CDR3 sequence holds 15 residues, the cysteine and phenylalanine included. Only the CDR3 part of the read is kept: 45 bases, read in frame from the first base.